The rows below give T cell receptor beta chains drawn from one sample of a study of CD8+CD57+ T cells in acquired aplastic anemia. TCRdb called the reads again in MiXCR, with one record for every CDR3 protein. The repertoire holds approximately 200,000 distinct CDR3 sequences, roughly 56% seen once, with approximately 15% in the top ten. Sequences were obtained from sorted CD4+, CD8+, or CD8+CD57+ T cells (not recorded which) from PBMCs. The receptors stem from a human donor in good health, serving as a control. The CDR3 runs from the conserved cysteine through the conserved F or W. D genes are given only for firm matches. Clone size appears in some rows only: once, few, many, or a class for an expanded clone.

.,TRBJ1-2,.,TRBV20-1,TGCAGTGCTAGAGATTTGGTCGCGCATAATGGCTACACCTTC,CSARDLVAHNGYTF
.,TRBJ2-1,.,TRBV19,TGTGCCAGTAGTCGATCTCGGGGAGATTACAATGAGCAGTTCTTC,CASSRSRGDYNEQFF
.,TRBJ2-7,.,TRBV15,TGTGCCACCAGCAGAGATCGGACAGCTAGCTCCTACGAGCAGTACTTC,CATSRDRTASSYEQYF
.,TRBJ2-7,.,TRBV15,TGTGCCACCAGCAGAGATATAGGACAGACCTACGAGCAGTACTTC,CATSRDIGQTYEQYF
many,TRBJ2-3,.,TRBV5-6,TGTGCCAGCAGCTCGGGGGCAGATACGCAGTATTTT,CASSSGADTQYF
.,TRBJ2-7,.,TRBV20-1,TGCAGTGCTAGTTCGGTCGGCTCCTACGAGCAGTACTTC,CSASSVGSYEQYF
many,TRBJ2-7,TRBD1,TRBV24-1,TGTGCCACCAGTGACCCTGGGACAGGAGTATGCGAGCAGTACTTC,CATSDPGTGVCEQYF
.,TRBJ2-5,TRBD2,TRBV10-3,TGTGCCATCAGCGCGGGGGGGCGGGAGGCCCAGTACTTC,CAISAGGREAQYF
.,TRBJ2-3,.,TRBV20-1,TGCAGTGCTAGAGCGGACGGCTGGAATGAGCAGTATTTT,CSARADGWNEQYF
once,TRBJ1-2,.,TRBV15,TGTGCCACCAGCAGCGGGGGGGACCTCAGTAACTATGGCTACACCTTC,CATSSGGDLSNYGYTF
many,TRBJ2-6,.,TRBV5-1,TGCGCCAGCAGCTTGCCCCAGGGAACGGCCAACGTCCTGACTTTC,CASSLPQGTANVLTF
.,TRBJ1-6,.,TRBV7-3,TGTGCCAGCAGCTTATTGGCCTCTAATTCACCCCTCCACTTT,CASSLLASNSPLHF
many,TRBJ1-2,.,TRBV10-3,TGTGCCATCAGTGGGGGGGACCTCAATAACTATGGCTACACCTTC,CAISGGDLNNYGYTF
.,TRBJ1-2,TRBD1,TRBV10-3,TGTGCCACCTCGATACAGGGGGCGTTTACCTATGGCTACACCTTC,CATSIQGAFTYGYTF
many,TRBJ1-3,.,TRBV6-1,TGTGCCAGCAGTGAGTTTGGAGGGGGGTCGGCCTCTGGAAACACCATATATTTT,CASSEFGGGSASGNTIYF
.,TRBJ1-3,TRBD1,TRBV6-1,TGTGCCAGCAACCTAAGACAGGGGGAATCTGGAAACACCATATATTTT,CASNLRQGESGNTIYF
few,TRBJ2-7,.,TRBV7-8,TGTGCCAGCAGCACGGGGACTGACTACGAGCAGTACTTC,CASSTGTDYEQYF
.,TRBJ2-3,.,TRBV6-2/TRBV6-3,TGTGCCAGCTCCCCTTTAGTTTCAAGCACAGATACGCAGTATTTT,CASSPLVSSTDTQYF
many,TRBJ2-3,TRBD2,TRBV19,TGTGCCAGTAGTATCGGACTAGCGGGGGGGCAAGATACGCAGTATTTT,CASSIGLAGGQDTQYF
many,TRBJ1-2,TRBD1,TRBV9,TGTGCCAGCAGCGCCCGGGACAGGCTCAACTATGGCTACACCTTC,CASSARDRLNYGYTF
many,TRBJ2-7,.,TRBV20-1,TGCAGTGCCAGGACAGGGACTACCTACGAGCAGTACTTC,CSARTGTTYEQYF
.,TRBJ2-1,.,TRBV25-1,TGTGCCAGCAGTGACAATGAGCAGTTCTTC,CASSDNEQFF
many,TRBJ2-6,.,TRBV6-5,TGTGCCAGCAGTCGACAGGCCTCTGGGGCCAACGTCCTGACTTTC,CASSRQASGANVLTF
.,TRBJ1-6,TRBD1,TRBV4-1,TGCGCCAGCAGCCAAGCAGGGGGATATAATTCACCCCTCCACTTT,CASSQAGGYNSPLHF
.,TRBJ1-5,TRBD1,TRBV19,TGTGCCAGTAGTTACCTCGGGACAGGGTTTCAGCCCCAGCATTTT,CASSYLGTGFQPQHF
few,TRBJ1-1,TRBD1,TRBV7-2,TGTGCCAGCAGCTTGGGACAGGGGGACACTGAAGCTTTCTTT,CASSLGQGDTEAFF
.,TRBJ2-5,.,TRBV2,TGTGCCAGCAATCTTGAGGTGACTACCGCTGGACGGTACTTC,CASNLEVTTAGRYF
many,TRBJ1-6,.,TRBV6-6,TGTGCCAGCAGTTACTTCCCGACTGCGAGCTCCTATAATTCACCCCTCCACTTT,CASSYFPTASSYNSPLHF
many,TRBJ1-1,.,TRBV4-1,TGCGCCAGCAGCCGGAACTCCCTGATCTCTCGGTATAACACTGAAGCTTTCTTT,CASSRNSLISRYNTEAFF